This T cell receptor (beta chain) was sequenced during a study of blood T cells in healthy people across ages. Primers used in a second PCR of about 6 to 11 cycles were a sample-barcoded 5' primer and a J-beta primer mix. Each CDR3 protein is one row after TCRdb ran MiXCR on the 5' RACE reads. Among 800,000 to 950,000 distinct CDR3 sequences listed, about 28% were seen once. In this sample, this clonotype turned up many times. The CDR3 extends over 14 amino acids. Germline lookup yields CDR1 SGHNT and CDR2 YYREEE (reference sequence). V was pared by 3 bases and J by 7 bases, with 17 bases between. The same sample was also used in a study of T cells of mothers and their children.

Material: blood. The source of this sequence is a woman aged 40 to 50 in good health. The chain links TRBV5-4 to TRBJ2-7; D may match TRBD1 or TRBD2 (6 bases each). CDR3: CASSSRGGPWEQYF. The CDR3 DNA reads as TGTGCCAGCAGCTCCCGTGGGGGGCCGTGGGAGCAGTACTTC.